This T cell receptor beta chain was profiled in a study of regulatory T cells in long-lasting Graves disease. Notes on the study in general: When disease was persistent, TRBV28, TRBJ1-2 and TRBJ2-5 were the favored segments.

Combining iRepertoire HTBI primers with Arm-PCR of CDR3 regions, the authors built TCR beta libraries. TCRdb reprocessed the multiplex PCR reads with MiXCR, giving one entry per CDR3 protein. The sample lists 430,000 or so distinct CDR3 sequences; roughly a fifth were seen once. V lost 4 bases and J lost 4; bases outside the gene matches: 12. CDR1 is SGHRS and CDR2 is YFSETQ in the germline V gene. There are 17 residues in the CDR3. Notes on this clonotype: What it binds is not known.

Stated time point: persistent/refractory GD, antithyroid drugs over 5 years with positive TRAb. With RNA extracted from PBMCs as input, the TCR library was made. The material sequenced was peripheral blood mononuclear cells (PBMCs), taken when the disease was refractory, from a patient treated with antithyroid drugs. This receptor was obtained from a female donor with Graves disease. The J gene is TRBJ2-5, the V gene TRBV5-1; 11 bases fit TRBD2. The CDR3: CASSPQLAGEQVETQYF. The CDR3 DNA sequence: TGCGCCAGCAGCCCGCAACTAGCGGGAGAGCAGGTAGAGACCCAGTACTTC.